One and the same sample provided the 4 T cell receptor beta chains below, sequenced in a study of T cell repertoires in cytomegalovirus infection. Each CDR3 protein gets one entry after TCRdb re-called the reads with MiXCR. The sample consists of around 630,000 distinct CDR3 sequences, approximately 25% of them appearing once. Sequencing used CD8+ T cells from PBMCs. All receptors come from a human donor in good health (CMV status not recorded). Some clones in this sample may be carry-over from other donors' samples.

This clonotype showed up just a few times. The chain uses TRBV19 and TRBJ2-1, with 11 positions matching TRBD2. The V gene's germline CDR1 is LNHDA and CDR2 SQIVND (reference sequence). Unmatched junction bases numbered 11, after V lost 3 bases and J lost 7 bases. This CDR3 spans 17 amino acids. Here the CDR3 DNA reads TGTGCCAGTAGTATCTCTTGGACTAGCGGGTCACCGAATGAGCAGTTCTTC. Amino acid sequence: CASSISWTSGSPNEQFF.

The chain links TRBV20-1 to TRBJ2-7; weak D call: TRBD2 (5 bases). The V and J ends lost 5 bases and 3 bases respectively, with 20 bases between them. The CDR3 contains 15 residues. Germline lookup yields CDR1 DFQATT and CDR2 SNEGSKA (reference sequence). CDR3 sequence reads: CSARPREPENYEQYV. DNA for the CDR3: TGCAGTGCTCGGCCGAGGGAACCAGAAAACTACGAGCAGTACGTC.

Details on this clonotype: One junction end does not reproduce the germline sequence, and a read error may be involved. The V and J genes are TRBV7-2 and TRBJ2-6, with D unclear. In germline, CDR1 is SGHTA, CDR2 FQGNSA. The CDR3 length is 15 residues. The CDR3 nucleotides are TGTTCCAGCAGCTTTAGGAGCTCTGGGTCCAACGTCCTGACTTTC. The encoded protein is CSSSFRSSGSNVLTF. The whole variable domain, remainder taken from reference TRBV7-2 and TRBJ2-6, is GAGVSQSPSNKVTEKGKDVELRCDPISGHTALYWYRQSLGQGLEFLIYFQGNSAPDKSGLPSDRFSAERTGGSVSTLTIQRTQQEDSAVYLCSSSFRSSGSNVLTFGAGSRLTVL.

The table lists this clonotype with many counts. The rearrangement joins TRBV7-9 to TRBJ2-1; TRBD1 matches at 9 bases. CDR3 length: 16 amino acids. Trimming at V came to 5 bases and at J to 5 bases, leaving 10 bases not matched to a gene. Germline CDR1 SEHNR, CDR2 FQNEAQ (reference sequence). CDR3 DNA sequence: TGTGCCAGCAGCACCGACCGACAGGGGGAGGACAATGAGCAGTTCTTC. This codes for CASSTDRQGEDNEQFF.